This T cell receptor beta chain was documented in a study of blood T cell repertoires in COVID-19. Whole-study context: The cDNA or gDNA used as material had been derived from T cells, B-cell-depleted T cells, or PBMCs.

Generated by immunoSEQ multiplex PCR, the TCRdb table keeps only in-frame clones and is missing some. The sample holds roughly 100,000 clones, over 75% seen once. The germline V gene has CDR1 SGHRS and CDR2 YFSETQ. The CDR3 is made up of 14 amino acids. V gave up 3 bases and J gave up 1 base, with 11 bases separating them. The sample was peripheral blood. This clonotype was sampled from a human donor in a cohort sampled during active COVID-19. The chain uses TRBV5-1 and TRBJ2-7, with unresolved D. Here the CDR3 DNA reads TGCGCCAGCAGCTCTATTGGTCCTTCCTACGAGCAGTACTTC. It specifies CASSSIGPSYEQYF.